This entry is about one T cell receptor beta chain. Its antigen is still unknown. No base quality information exists; no much larger clone differs at one position. The immunoSEQ Assay, a bias-controlled multiplex PCR, was used to amplify TCRbeta CDR3 regions from genomic DNA. The authors' pipeline ran thus. The number of nucleated cells in each sample was estimated by amplification of reference gene primers within the assay. Sequence reads were collapsed and filtered to measure the absolute abundance of every unique TCRbeta CDR3 rearrangement. Productive Simpson clonality was computed per sample as the square root of Simpson's diversity index over productive rearrangements. Sourced from immuneACCESS, this table was stored by TCRdb with only in-frame sequences that have V and J called. A share of the clones is absent; for the studies checked, an unresolved V gene accounts for under half, and the remainder has no known explanation. The V and J calls and the clone size are those of that table, but D and trimming were determined from the DNA. The sample table contains 150,000 to 160,000 clones; only one count was recorded for around 83% of them. Together, the top ten hold 9% to 10% of the sample.

From the cysteine through the phenylalanine, the CDR3 covers 16 amino acids. Left in the record is the CDR3 DNA by itself, 48 bases read in frame from the first base. Between the V and J ends, shortened by 2 bases and 2 bases respectively, the junction contains 13 bases. The germline V gene specifies SGHTA as CDR1 and FQGNSA as CDR2. This sample stems from a study of blood T cell repertoires in COVID-19 (dated by TCRdb to 2019 to 2021). With regard to the full study: Samples from collaborators originated in the United States, Italy and Spain and spanned both the acute and convalescent phases of COVID-19. The material from the prospective study consisted of cDNA or gDNA derived from T cells, B-cell-depleted T cells, or PBMCs. Subjects who had been exposed to COVID-19, were actively infected with it, or had recovered from it provided the deeply sampled blood TCRbeta repertoires that made up the dataset. The repertoires were released in a freely available public database intended as a resource for research on the immune response to SARS-CoV-2. The samples were drawn from the first 160 participants of the ongoing ImmuneRACE study and from 950 to 1,500 subjects provided by 6 global collaborators. Nearly every sample came with metadata listing a de-identified subject ID, COVID-19 status, age in years and sex. Where available, HLA class I and class II types were taken from metadata supplied by the sample provider and were not determined by assay-based typing. Paper-wide results and their limitations: The quantity of clinical and demographic metadata differed by source and by participant and was supplied without curation.

Collaborating institutions collected whole blood in K2EDTA tubes following their own protocols. For TCRbeta analysis, collaborators shipped samples in one of three forms: frozen whole blood, isolated PBMCs, or DNA extracted from either of those sample types. The source is a woman between 50 and 59 years old with acute or convalescent COVID-19. Material for sequencing was peripheral blood. This sequence uses TRBV7-2 and TRBJ1-5; TRBD1 is a weak D gene call, 5 bases matching. The CDR3 here reads CASSLSFGGGNQPQHF. The nucleotide sequence reads TGTGCCAGCAGCTTAAGCTTCGGAGGGGGCAATCAGCCCCAGCATTTT.